The rows below give T cell receptor beta chains drawn from one sample of a study of T-cell memory formation after mild COVID-19. TCRdb reprocessed the 5' RACE reads via MiXCR and lists one record per CDR3 protein. The sample consists of fewer than 300,000 distinct CDR3 sequences, approximately 15% of them appearing once. Material for sequencing was PBMCs or a T cell subset sorted from them (not recorded which). All receptors derive from a man between 18 and 29 years old who had mild COVID-19 (a few samples of this study predate the infection). Cell type and time point are not known. Each CDR3 is given with its conserved first and last residue. The D gene is left open where the match is weak. Some rows mark clone size as missing; the rest say once, few, many or name a class of expanded clone.

j_gene | v_gene | d_gene | abundance | CDR3nt | CDR3aa
TRBJ2-3 | TRBV18 | - | many | TGTGCCAGCTCACCCCCCCTTCAGCGGGCAGGCACAGATACGCAGTATTTT | CASSPPLQRAGTDTQYF
TRBJ2-1 | TRBV28 | - | few | TGTGCCAGCACCAAACGAGGGAATGAGCAGTTCTTC | CASTKRGNEQFF
TRBJ2-1 | TRBV28 | - | few | TGTGCCAGCAGTGGGGCGGGGAGGGAGCAGTTCTTC | CASSGAGREQFF
TRBJ1-2 | TRBV12-3/TRBV12-4 | - | - | TGTGCCAGCAGCCACGGGGTCACCGACTATGGCTACACCTTC | CASSHGVTDYGYTF
TRBJ2-7 | TRBV28 | TRBD1 | few | TGTGCCAGCAGTTTGCCCGGACAGGGGATCTACGAGCAGTACTTC | CASSLPGQGIYEQYF
TRBJ2-3 | TRBV7-6 | - | - | TGTGCCAGCAGCCCGGACCAGCGGGCGTTAAACACAGATACGCAGTATTTT | CASSPDQRALNTDTQYF
TRBJ2-3 | TRBV6-4 | TRBD2 | - | TGTGCCAGCAAAAGCGGGGGGGCCGTGGCAGATACGCAGTATTTT | CASKSGGAVADTQYF
TRBJ2-3 | TRBV7-9 | TRBD1 | - | TGTGCTTTCAGGGACAGAGCTACCACAGATACGCAGTATTTT | CAFRDRATTDTQYF
TRBJ2-2 | TRBV7-6 | - | - | TGTGCCAGCAGCTTAGAGGCTAGCTTGTTCGCGAACACCGGGGAGCTGTTTTTT | CASSLEASLFANTGELFF
TRBJ1-1 | TRBV4-3 | - | few | TGCGCCAGCAGCCAAGGGCAAGCCACTGAAGCTTTCTTT | CASSQGQATEAFF
TRBJ1-1 | TRBV5-1 | - | few | TGCGCCAGCAGCTTGGAAACACCTACTAACACTGAAGCTTTCTTT | CASSLETPTNTEAFF
TRBJ1-5 | TRBV19 | TRBD1 | - | TGTGCCAGTAGGGACAGGGGGGGTCAGCCCCAGCATTTT | CASRDRGGQPQHF
TRBJ2-4 | TRBV27 | - | few | TGTGCCAGCGGGATCTCAGCCCTAGCCAAAAACATTCAGTACTTC | CASGISALAKNIQYF
TRBJ1-3 | TRBV20-1 | - | few | TGCAGTGCTAGAGATGGCTCTGGAAACACCATATATTTT | CSARDGSGNTIYF
TRBJ2-3 | TRBV6-2/TRBV6-3 | TRBD2 | few | TGTGCCAGCACTAGCGGGGTGTATACGCAGTATTTT | CASTSGVYTQYF
TRBJ1-1 | TRBV12-3/TRBV12-4 | - | few | TGTGCCAGCAGTTGGGGGCAGGGGACAAGCACTGAAGCTTTCTTT | CASSWGQGTSTEAFF
TRBJ1-1 | TRBV6-6 | - | - | TGTGCCACAAGGACACTCTCTTCCGGGAACACTGAAGCTTTCTTT | CATRTLSSGNTEAFF
TRBJ2-7 | TRBV7-2 | TRBD1 | few | TGTGCCAGCAGCTTAGAAAGGGACAGGGTTTACGAGCAGTACTTC | CASSLERDRVYEQYF
TRBJ2-7 | TRBV10-3 | - | - | TGTGCCATCAGTGAAGGGGGTGGAGACTACGAGCAGTACTTC | CAISEGGGDYEQYF
TRBJ2-1 | TRBV2 | - | - | TGTGCCAGCAGTGAAAAGTGGGGGAGTGAGCAGTTCTTC | CASSEKWGSEQFF
TRBJ2-3 | TRBV6-2/TRBV6-3 | - | few | TGTGCCAGCAGTTACCGGCGGGATACGCAGTATTTT | CASSYRRDTQYF
TRBJ1-1 | TRBV5-1 | TRBD1 | - | TGCGCCAGCAGCCCAGCGGAGGACAGGGGGCGTCACACTGAAGCTTTCTTT | CASSPAEDRGRHTEAFF
TRBJ1-1 | TRBV7-8 | TRBD1 | - | TGTGCCAGCAGCTCCGGACAGGGGGCTAGGGCTTTCTTT | CASSSGQGARAFF
TRBJ1-5 | TRBV4-1 | - | few | TGCGCCAGCAGCCAAGAAGGTAGGGCTCAGCCCCAGCATTTT | CASSQEGRAQPQHF
TRBJ2-7 | TRBV6-1 | - | - | TGTGCCAGCAGTGAACTGGGCGCCGGCCCCTACGAGCAGTACTTC | CASSELGAGPYEQYF
TRBJ1-1 | TRBV4-1 | - | few | TGCGCCAGCAGCCAAGTGAAGGGGTACACTGAAGCTTTCTTT | CASSQVKGYTEAFF
TRBJ1-2 | TRBV7-2 | - | few | TGTGCCAGCAGCCGTATGAGGGGGGTAGACTATGGCTACACCTTC | CASSRMRGVDYGYTF
TRBJ2-6 | TRBV5-1 | - | - | TGCGCCAGCAGCTTTGATGCAACCTCTGGGGCCAACGTCCTGACTTTC | CASSFDATSGANVLTF
TRBJ1-6 | TRBV6-2/TRBV6-3 | - | - | TGTGCCAGCAGTTACATGCTCGGGGGACGCTCACCCCTCCACTTT | CASSYMLGGRSPLHF
TRBJ2-3 | TRBV3-1 | - | few | TGTGCCACCGCCGGGACTAGCACAGATACGCAGTATTTT | CATAGTSTDTQYF
TRBJ2-3 | TRBV7-2 | TRBD2 | - | TGTGCCAGCAGCTTAGCTTTGGCAGGGAGGGCAGATACGCAGTATTTT | CASSLALAGRADTQYF
TRBJ1-1 | TRBV7-8 | - | few | TGTGCCAGCAGCTTATCTGCGTCGCTTGAAGCTTTCTTT | CASSLSASLEAFF
TRBJ2-1 | TRBV10-3 | TRBD2 | - | TGTGCCATCAGTGAACCGTCTGCGGGGGTCACATACAATGAGCAGTTCTTC | CAISEPSAGVTYNEQFF
TRBJ2-1 | TRBV20-1 | TRBD2 | - | TGCAGTGCTAGAAAAGCGGGGCTTTACAATGAGCAGTTCTTC | CSARKAGLYNEQFF
TRBJ1-6 | TRBV3-1 | TRBD1 | few | TGTGCCAGCACCCACCAGGGACAGGGGAACCCACCCCTCCACTTT | CASTHQGQGNPPLHF
TRBJ2-5 | TRBV5-1 | TRBD2 | many | TGCGCCAGCAGCCCCCCCGTAGCGGGGGAAGAGACCCAGTACTTC | CASSPPVAGEETQYF
TRBJ2-1 | TRBV7-2 | - | - | TGTGCCAGCAGCTTAGGTGGTAGCAATAATGAGCAGTTCTTC | CASSLGGSNNEQFF
TRBJ1-5 | TRBV6-5 | - | - | TGTGCCAGCAGTTTACTCCTGGGGGCAGGACAGCCCCAGCATTTT | CASSLLLGAGQPQHF
TRBJ1-4 | TRBV7-9 | TRBD1 | - | TGTGCCAGCAGCCGGGACAGGGGGGATGAAAAACTGTTTTTT | CASSRDRGDEKLFF
TRBJ2-2 | TRBV11-1 | TRBD1 | - | TGTGCCAGCAGCCAGTTTCGCGGGGACAGGGGCACCGGGGAGCTGTTTTTT | CASSQFRGDRGTGELFF
TRBJ1-1 | TRBV5-1 | - | - | TGCGCCAGCAGCTTGAGGGGAGACTACACTGAAGCTTTCTTT | CASSLRGDYTEAFF
TRBJ2-5 | TRBV3-1 | TRBD2 | - | TGTGCCAGCAGCCTGACTAGCGGACTAGAGACCCAGTACTTC | CASSLTSGLETQYF
TRBJ1-4 | TRBV6-1 | - | few | TGTGCCAGCAGGGGGGCTTCTAATGAAAAACTGTTTTTT | CASRGASNEKLFF
TRBJ2-1 | TRBV7-7 | - | - | TGTGCTAGCAGCCTAGGTCATGGTATCCATGAGCAGTTCTTC | CASSLGHGIHEQFF
TRBJ2-1 | TRBV2 | - | few | TGTGCCAGCAGTGATCCGGCACCTGAGCAGTTCTTC | CASSDPAPEQFF
TRBJ1-1 | TRBV6-5 | - | few | TGTGCCAGCAGTAAACGATTCGGGGACGGGAACACTGGAGCTTTCTTT | CASSKRFGDGNTGAFF
TRBJ2-5 | TRBV5-5 | - | - | TGTGCCAGCAGCTTAACTATTAGGTCCGTGGAGACCCAGTACTTC | CASSLTIRSVETQYF
TRBJ1-4 | TRBV4-1 | - | few | TGCGCCAGCAGCCAAGATTTAGGGGGAGGCGAAAAACTGTTTTTT | CASSQDLGGGEKLFF
TRBJ1-6 | TRBV15 | - | - | TGTGCCACCAGCAGAGTCGGGGGGGCAGGGTCACCCCTCCACTTT | CATSRVGGAGSPLHF